These 6 T cell receptor beta chains originate from one sample sequenced in a study of human T cells and chemical hapten exposure. TCRdb recomputed calls from the RACE reads with MiXCR, one row per CDR3 protein. The table lists 250,000 or so distinct CDR3 sequences, 7.5% to 8% of them singletons, with more than 1% in the top ten. Time point specified: pre-sensitization, week 0. This sample's treatment: therapeutic diphenylcyclopropenone sensitization with weekly scalp DPC. The sequencing used whole blood, collected in connection with sensitization to the hapten diphenylcyclopropenone (DPC). These receptors came from a man aged 18-30 years with alopecia areata. Some clones in this sample may be carry-over from other donors' samples.

In DNA, the CDR3 is TGTGCCACCAGTGGTAAGGGGAGAAATGAGCAGTTCTTC. Amino acids: CATSGKGRNEQFF. The V and J genes are TRBV24-1 and TRBJ2-1; the D call may be TRBD1 or TRBD2 (5 bases each). V dropped 5 bases and J dropped 7 bases, with 11 bases sitting between them. This CDR3 comprises 13 residues. Germline-derived CDR1 and CDR2 are KGHDR and SFDVKD.

The J gene is TRBJ1-2, the V gene TRBV6-6; perhaps TRBD1 as D (5 bases). The germline gives CDR1 MNHNY, CDR2 SVGAGI (reference sequence). The CDR3 spans 17 residues. The V end lost 5 bases, the J end lost 4 bases, and 23 bases lay between the germline ends. This CDR3 is CASSGYSRAAGGYGYTF. The CDR3 DNA is TGTGCCAGCAGTGGCTATTCCAGGGCGGCGGGAGGCTATGGCTACACCTTC.

This clonotype has a count of ten or more. The V gene is TRBV7-2, the J gene TRBJ1-3; no definite D call. The CDR3 has 15 amino acids. V lost 0 bases to trimming and J lost 0 bases, with 6 bases between them. Germline assignment: CDR1 SGHTA and CDR2 FQGNSA. The CDR3 DNA follows: TGTGCCAGCAGCTTAGCCGGGGTCTCTGGAAACACCATATATTTT. This encodes CASSLAGVSGNTIYF.

The chain joins TRBV5-6 to TRBJ1-4; tentative D call: TRBD1 (5 bases). The CDR3 sequence is 14 residues long. Germline V gene sequence: CDR1 SGHDT, CDR2 YYEEEE. V was clipped by 5 bases and J by 6 bases, with 14 bases between them. In DNA form, the CDR3 reads TGTGCCAGCAGTTTTCGGGACCCCGATGAAAAACTGTTTTTT. Its translation: CASSFRDPDEKLFF.

This clonotype has only a few counts. The rearrangement links TRBV27 to TRBJ2-2; D possibly matches TRBD1 or TRBD2 (5 bases each). The CDR3 length is 15 residues. Trimming removed 3 bases at V and 8 bases at J, with 16 bases between. From germline, CDR1 is MNHEY and CDR2 SMNVEV (reference sequence). The CDR3 protein is CASSFGTPNQGELFF. The CDR3 DNA is TGTGCCAGCAGTTTTGGGACCCCAAACCAGGGGGAGCTGTTTTTT.

In its sample, this clonotype was seen a few times. The V call is TRBV7-9, the J call TRBJ1-5; D remains unclear. The V end lost 0 bases, the J end lost 7 bases, and 10 bases lay between the germline ends. The CDR3 covers 14 residues. Germline CDR1 SEHNR, CDR2 FQNEAQ (reference sequence). CDR3 in DNA: TGTGCCAGCAGCTTAGCCTCTGAGCGCCAGCCCCAGCATTTT. It encodes CASSLASERQPQHF.